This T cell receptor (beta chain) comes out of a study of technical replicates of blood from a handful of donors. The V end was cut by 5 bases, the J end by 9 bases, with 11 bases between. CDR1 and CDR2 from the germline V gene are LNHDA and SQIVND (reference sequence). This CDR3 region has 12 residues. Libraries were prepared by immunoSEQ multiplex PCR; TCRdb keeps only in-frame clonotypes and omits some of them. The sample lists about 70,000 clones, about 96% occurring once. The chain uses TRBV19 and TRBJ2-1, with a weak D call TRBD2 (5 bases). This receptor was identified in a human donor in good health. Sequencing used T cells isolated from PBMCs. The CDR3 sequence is CASSAAGFEQFF. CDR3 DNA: TGTGCCAGTAGTGCGGCGGGTTTTGAGCAGTTCTTC.